This note documents a single T cell receptor (beta chain) sequence. The antigen is undetermined. CDR3 size: 15 residues. Trimming left V 0 bases short and J 5 bases short, with 12 bases between. The germline CDR1 and CDR2 sequences are SGHRS and YFSETQ. It was 8.5 to 10 ml of fresh peripheral blood that supplied the PBMCs. From RNA transcripts, TCR beta CDR3 regions were amplified. HTBI primers were employed in a first-round RT-PCR of the TCR CDR3. TCRdb ran MiXCR on the multiplex PCR reads and lists one entry per CDR3 protein. Of about 180,000 distinct CDR3 sequences in the sample, about a sixth are singletons; the top ten hold roughly 30%. This sample stems from a study of T cells in Graves' hyperthyroidism and ophthalmopathy. Findings and limits, study-wide: Peripheral blood also featured most of the thyroid clonotypes expanded above 0.001.

The gene calls are TRBV5-1 and TRBJ1-5; tentative D call: TRBD1 (5 bases). The clonotype comes from a woman aged 45 to 65 with Graves' hyperthyroidism. The sample comprised blood. CDR3 DNA sequence: TGCGCCAGCAGCTTGGGCCAGGGAGGCCATCAGCCCCAGCATTTT. Residues: CASSLGQGGHQPQHF.